This T cell receptor beta chain was recorded in a study of blood T cells in healthy people across ages. Across the whole study: Template switching recovered approximately one barcoded beta molecule for every two T cells.

Through a sample-barcoded 5' primer and a J-beta primer mix, a second PCR was run for about 6 to 11 cycles. Any given sample supplied a minimum of 2.5 million CDR3-containing paired-end reads. TCRdb fed the 5' RACE reads into MiXCR, producing one record per CDR3 protein. The table shows roughly 1.7 million distinct CDR3 sequences, with roughly a third occurring only once. Looked up from germline, CDR1 is SGHAT and CDR2 is FQDESV (reference sequence). Trimming took 4 bases from V and 6 from J; bases not matched to a gene: 10. This CDR3 is built from 15 residues. This clonotype was counted only a few times. Per sample, no less than 5.5 micrograms of total RNA were extracted.

The sequence was obtained from a woman aged 25 to 39 in good health. The chain links TRBV11-1 to TRBJ1-1, with TRBD1 matching 8 bases. The sequenced sample consisted of blood. CDR3 sequence reads: CASSSHRGSSAEAFF. The CDR3 region has the DNA TGTGCCAGCAGCTCACACAGGGGGAGCAGCGCTGAAGCTTTCTTT.